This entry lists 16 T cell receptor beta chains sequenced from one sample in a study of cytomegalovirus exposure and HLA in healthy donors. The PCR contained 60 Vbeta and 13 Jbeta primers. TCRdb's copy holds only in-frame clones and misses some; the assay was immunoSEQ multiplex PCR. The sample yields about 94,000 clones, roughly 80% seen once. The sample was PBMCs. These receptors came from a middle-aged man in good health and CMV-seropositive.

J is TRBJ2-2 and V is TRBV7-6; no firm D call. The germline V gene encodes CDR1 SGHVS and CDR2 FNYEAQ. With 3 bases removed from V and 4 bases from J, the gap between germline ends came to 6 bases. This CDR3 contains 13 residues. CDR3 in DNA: TGTGCCAGCAGCTTGGGCGCCACCGGGGAGCTGTTTTTT. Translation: CASSLGATGELFF.

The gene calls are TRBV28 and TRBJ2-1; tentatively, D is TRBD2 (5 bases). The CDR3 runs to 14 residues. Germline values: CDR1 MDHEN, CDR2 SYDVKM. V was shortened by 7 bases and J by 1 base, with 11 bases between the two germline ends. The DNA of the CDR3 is TGTGCCAGCACCCTAGCTGGGTCCTACAATGAGCAGTTCTTC. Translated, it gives CASTLAGSYNEQFF. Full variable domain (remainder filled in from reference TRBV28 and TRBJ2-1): DVKVTQSSRYLVKRTGEKVFLECVQDMDHENMFWYRQDPGLGLRLIYFSYDVKMKEKGDIPEGYSVSREKKERFSLILESASTNQTSMYLCASTLAGSYNEQFFGPGTRLTVL.

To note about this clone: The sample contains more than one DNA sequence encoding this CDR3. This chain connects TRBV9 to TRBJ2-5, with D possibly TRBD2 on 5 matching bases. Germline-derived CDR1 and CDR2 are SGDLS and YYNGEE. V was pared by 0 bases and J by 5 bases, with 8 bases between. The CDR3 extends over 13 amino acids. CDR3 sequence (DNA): TGTGCCAGCAGCGTAGGAGGGTTTGAGACCCAGTACTTC. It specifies CASSVGGFETQYF. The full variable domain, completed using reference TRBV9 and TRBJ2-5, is DSGVTQTPKHLITATGQRVTLRCSPRSGDLSVYWYQQSLDQGLQFLIQYYNGEERAKGNILERFSAQQFPDLHSELNLSSLELGDSALYFCASSVGGFETQYFGPGTRLLVL.

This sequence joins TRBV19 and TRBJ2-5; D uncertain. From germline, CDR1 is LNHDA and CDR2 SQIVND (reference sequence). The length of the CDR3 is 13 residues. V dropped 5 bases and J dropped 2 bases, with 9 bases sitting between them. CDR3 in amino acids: CASSPSPQETQYF. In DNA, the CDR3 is TGTGCCAGTAGTCCAAGCCCTCAAGAGACCCAGTACTTC.

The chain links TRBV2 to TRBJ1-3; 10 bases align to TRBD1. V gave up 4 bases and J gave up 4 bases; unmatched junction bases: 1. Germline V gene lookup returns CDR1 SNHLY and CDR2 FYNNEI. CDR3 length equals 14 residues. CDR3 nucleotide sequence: TGTGCCAGCAGTGGGGGACAGGGGGGAAACACCATATATTTT. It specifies CASSGGQGGNTIYF. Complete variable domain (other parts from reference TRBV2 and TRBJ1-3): EPEVTQTPSHQVTQMGQEVILRCVPISNHLYFYWYRQILGQKVEFLVSFYNNEISEKSEIFDDQFSVERPDGSNFTLKIRSTKLEDSAMYFCASSGGQGGNTIYFGEGSWLTVV.

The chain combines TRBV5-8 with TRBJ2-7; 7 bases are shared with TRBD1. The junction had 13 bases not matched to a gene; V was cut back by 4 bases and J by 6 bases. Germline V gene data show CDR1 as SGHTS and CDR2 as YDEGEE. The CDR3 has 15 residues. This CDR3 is CASSRRLGQSGEQYF. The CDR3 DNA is TGTGCCAGCAGCCGGCGATTGGGACAGTCAGGCGAGCAGTACTTC.

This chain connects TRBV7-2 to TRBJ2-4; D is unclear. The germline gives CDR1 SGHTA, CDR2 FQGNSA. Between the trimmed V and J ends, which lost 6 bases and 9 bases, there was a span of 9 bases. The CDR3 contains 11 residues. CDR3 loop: CASRAAAIQYF. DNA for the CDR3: TGTGCCAGCAGGGCCGCCGCCATTCAGTACTTC.

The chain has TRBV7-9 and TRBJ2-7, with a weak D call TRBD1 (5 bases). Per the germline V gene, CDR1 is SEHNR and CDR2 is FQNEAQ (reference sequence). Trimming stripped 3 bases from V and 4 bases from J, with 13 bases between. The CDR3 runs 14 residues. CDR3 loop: CASSLATGPYEQYF. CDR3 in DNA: TGTGCCAGCAGCTTGGCTACAGGACCGTACGAGCAGTACTTC.

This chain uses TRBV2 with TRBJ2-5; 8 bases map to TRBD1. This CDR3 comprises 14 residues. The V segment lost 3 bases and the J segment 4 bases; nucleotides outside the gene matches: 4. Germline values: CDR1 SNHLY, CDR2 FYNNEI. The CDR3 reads CASSDGQGGETQYF. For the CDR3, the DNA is TGTGCCAGCAGTGATGGACAGGGTGGAGAGACCCAGTACTTC.

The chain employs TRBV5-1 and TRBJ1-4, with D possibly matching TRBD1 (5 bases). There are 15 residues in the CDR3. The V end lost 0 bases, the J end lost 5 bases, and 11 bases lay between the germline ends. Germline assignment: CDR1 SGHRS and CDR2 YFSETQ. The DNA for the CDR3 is TGCGCCAGCAGCTTGGTCCCAGGGTCCAATGAAAAACTGTTTTTT. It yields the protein CASSLVPGSNEKLFF.

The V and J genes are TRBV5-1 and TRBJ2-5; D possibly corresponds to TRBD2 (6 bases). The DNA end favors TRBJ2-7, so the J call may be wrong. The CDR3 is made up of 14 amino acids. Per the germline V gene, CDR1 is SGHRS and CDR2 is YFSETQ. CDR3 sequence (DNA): TGCGCCAGCAGCTTTGGAGGAGGGGTATACGAGCAGTACTTC. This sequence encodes CASSFGGGVYEQYF.

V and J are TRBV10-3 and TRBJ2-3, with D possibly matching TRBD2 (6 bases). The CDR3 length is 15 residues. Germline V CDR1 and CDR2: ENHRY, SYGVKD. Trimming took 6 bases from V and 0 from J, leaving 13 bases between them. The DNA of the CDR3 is TGTGCCATCAGCGGGAGCGGCTCTAGCACAGATACGCAGTATTTT. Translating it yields CAISGSGSSTDTQYF.

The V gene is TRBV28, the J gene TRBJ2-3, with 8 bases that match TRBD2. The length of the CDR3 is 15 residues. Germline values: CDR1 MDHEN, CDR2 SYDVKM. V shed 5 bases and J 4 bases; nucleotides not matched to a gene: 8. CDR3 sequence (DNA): TGTGCCAGCAGTCCCGCGGGGGGCAGCTCAGATACGCAGTATTTT. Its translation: CASSPAGGSSDTQYF.

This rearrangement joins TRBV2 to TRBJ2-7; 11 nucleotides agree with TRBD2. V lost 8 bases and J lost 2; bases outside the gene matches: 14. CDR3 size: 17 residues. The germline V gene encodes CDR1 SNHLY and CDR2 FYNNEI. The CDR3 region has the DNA TGTGCCAGCTGTGGTCAGGACATAGCGGGAGGGACCTACGAGCAGTACTTC. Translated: CASCGQDIAGGTYEQYF.

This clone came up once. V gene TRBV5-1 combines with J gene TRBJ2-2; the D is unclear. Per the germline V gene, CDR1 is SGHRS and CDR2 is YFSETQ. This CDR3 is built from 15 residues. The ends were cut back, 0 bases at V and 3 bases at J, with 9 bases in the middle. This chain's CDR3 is CASSLVDKYTGELFF. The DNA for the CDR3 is TGCGCCAGCAGCTTGGTTGACAAGTACACCGGGGAGCTGTTTTTT.

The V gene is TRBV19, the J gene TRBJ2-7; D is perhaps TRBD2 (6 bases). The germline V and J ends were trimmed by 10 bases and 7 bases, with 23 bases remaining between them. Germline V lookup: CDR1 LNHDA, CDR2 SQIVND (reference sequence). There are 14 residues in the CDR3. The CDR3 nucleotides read TGTGCCACCGACGGCGGGGTCGCCTACGGTGAGCAGTACTTC. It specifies CATDGGVAYGEQYF. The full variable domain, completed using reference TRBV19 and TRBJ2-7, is DGGITQSPKYLFRKEGQNVTLSCEQNLNHDAMYWYRQDPGQGLRLIYYSQIVNDFQKGDIAEGYSVSREKKESFPLTVTSAQKNPTAFYLCATDGGVAYGEQYFGPGTRLTVT.